This TCR beta chain was sequenced for a study of blood T cells in healthy people across ages. A sample-barcoded 5' primer and a J-beta primer mix were used in a second PCR of about 7 to 12 cycles. TCRdb re-called the 5' RACE reads with MiXCR, one entry per CDR3 protein. The profile shows approximately 490,000 distinct CDR3 sequences, 24% of them singletons. Germline assignment: CDR1 SEHNR and CDR2 FQNEAQ (reference sequence). This CDR3 is 15 amino acids long. The V and J ends lost 5 bases and 3 bases, in that order; junction bases with no gene match: 8. As concerns this clonotype: What it binds is not known.

General observations from the study: A strong correlation was seen between TCR beta diversity and naive T cell percentage.

Approximately 9.1 milliliters was the volume of peripheral blood drawn from each donor. Each sample yielded at least 6 micrograms of PBMC total RNA. These data also formed part of another study, on T cells of mothers and their children. That work adds: Several million TCR beta reads per child versus over 8 million per mother.

The origin of this receptor is a boy under 18 in good health. The chain links TRBV7-9 to TRBJ2-3, with 7 bases aligning to TRBD2. Material: blood. CDR3 amino acids: CASSRTRGWTDTQYF. The CDR3 DNA follows: TGTGCCAGCAGCAGGACTAGAGGTTGGACAGATACGCAGTATTTT.